This T cell receptor beta chain was captured in a study of HIV-infected patients and healthy controls. Study results and caveats: When repertoires were size-matched, rare events in HIV-infected data became overweighted. Donor HLA types were not determined in the study.

All unsorted peripheral T cells were captured because whole blood was used without fractionation. To note about this clonotype: Its antigen remains unknown.

Alpha and beta constant-region primers primed reverse transcription of 500 to 550 ng RNA. Using multiplexing indices, alpha and beta chain libraries were generated apart by chain-specific third strand synthesis. From the 5' RACE reads, TCRdb called clonotypes with MiXCR, one entry per CDR3 protein. Of roughly 9,100 distinct CDR3 sequences listed, roughly 6% are singletons. CDR1 and CDR2 (germline): SGHNT, YYREEE (reference sequence). Between the trimmed V and J ends, which lost 0 bases and 7 bases, there was a span of 7 bases. This CDR3 region has 13 residues. The source material was blood. The clonotype was recovered from an adult in good health. This chain uses TRBV5-4 with TRBJ2-2; D is uncertain. CDR3 protein: CASSLDSSGELFF. CDR3 DNA: TGTGCCAGCAGCTTGGACTCTAGCGGGGAGCTGTTTTTT.